This TCR beta chain was observed in a study of shared clonotypes between healthy human individuals. Germline CDR1 SGHRS, CDR2 YFSETQ. V was cut by 8 bases and J by 6 bases, with 12 bases left in between. The CDR3 consists of 12 residues. The authors split each subset's genomic DNA evenly across several immunoSEQ plates. The authors' processing: Junction-only immunoSEQ data arrived without quality scores, meaning filtering differed. TCRdb keeps only in-frame clones here, not all; method: immunoSEQ multiplex PCR. The V and J calls and clone size are taken from that table; D and trimming were inferred from the DNA. The sample has some 2,100,000 clones, 93% seen once. Terminally differentiated effector memory CD45RA+ cells were left out of the naive CD8 fraction, which was CD45RO-negative and positively selected for CCR7. Healthy HIV-negative adults with no recent acute infections or vaccinations were recruited as donors.

This rearrangement joins TRBV5-1 to TRBJ2-1; the D call may be TRBD1 or TRBD2 (5 bases each). The clonotype originates from a man aged 18 to 30 in good health. Some clones in this sample may be carry-over from other donors' samples. Input material: naive CD8+ T cells from PBMCs. CDR3 nucleotides: TGCGCCAGTGGGGACCGACTCAATGAGCAGTTCTTC. As protein: CASGDRLNEQFF.